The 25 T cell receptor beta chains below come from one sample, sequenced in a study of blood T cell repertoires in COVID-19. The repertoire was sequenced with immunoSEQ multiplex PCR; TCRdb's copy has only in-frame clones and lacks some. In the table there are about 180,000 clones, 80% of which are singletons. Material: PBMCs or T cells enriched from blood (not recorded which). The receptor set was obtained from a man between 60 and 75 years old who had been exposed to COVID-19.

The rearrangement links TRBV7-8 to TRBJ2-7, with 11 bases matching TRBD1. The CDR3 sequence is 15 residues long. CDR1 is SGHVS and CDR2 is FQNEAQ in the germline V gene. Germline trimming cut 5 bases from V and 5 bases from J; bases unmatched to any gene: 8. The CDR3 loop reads CASSIPGQGGHEQYF. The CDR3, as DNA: TGTGCCAGCAGCATCCCGGGACAGGGGGGCCACGAGCAGTACTTC. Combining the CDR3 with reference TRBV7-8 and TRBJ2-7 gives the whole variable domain GAGVSQSPRYKVAKRGQDVALRCDPISGHVSLFWYQQALGQGPEFLTYFQNEAQLDKSGLPSDRFFAERPEGSVSTLKIQRTQQEDSAVYLCASSIPGQGGHEQYFGPGTRLTVT.

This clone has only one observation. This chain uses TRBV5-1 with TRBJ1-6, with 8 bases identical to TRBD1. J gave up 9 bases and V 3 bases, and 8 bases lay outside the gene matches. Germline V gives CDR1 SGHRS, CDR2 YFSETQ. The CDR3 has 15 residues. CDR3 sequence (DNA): TGCGCCAGCAGCTGGACGACAGGGGTGGGTTCACCCCTCCACTTT. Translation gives CASSWTTGVGSPLHF.

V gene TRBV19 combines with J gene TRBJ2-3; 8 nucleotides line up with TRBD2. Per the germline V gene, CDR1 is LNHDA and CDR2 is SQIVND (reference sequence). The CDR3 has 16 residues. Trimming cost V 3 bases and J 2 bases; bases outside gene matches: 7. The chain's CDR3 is CASSMSSGGLTDTQYF. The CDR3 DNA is TGTGCCAGTAGTATGTCTTCGGGAGGGCTCACAGATACGCAGTATTTT.

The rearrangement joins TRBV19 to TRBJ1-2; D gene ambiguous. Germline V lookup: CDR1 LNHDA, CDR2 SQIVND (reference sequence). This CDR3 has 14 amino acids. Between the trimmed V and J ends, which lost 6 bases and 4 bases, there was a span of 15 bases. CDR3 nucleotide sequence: TGTGCCAGTAGCACCCTAGGACGGGGCTATGGCTACACCTTC. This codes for CASSTLGRGYGYTF.

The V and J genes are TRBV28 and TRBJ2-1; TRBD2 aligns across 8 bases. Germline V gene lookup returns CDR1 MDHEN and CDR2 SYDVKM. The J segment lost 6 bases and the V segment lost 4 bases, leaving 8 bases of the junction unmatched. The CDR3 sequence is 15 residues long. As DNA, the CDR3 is TGTGCCAGCAGTTCTAGCGGGCCACGGGCCAATGAGCAGTTCTTC. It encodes CASSSSGPRANEQFF.

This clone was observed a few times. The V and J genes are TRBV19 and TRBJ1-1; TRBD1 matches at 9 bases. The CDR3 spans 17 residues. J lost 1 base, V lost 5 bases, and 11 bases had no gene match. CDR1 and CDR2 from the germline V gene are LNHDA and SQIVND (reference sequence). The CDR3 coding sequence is TGTGCCAGTAGTGGCGGACAGGGGAAGAGTGGGAACACTGAAGCTTTCTTT. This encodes CASSGGQGKSGNTEAFF.

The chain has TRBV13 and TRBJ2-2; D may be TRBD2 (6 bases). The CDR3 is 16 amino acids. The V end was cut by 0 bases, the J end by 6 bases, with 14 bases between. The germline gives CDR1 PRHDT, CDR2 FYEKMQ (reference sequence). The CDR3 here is CASSLGAGRLAGELFF. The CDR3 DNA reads TGTGCCAGCAGCTTAGGAGCGGGTAGGCTTGCCGGGGAGCTGTTTTTT.

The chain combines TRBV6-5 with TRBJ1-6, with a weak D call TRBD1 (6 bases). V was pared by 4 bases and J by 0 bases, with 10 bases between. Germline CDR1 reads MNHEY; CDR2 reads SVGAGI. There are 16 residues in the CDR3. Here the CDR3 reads CASSFDRSSYNSPLHF. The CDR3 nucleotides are TGTGCCAGCAGTTTCGACAGGAGCTCCTATAATTCACCCCTCCACTTT.

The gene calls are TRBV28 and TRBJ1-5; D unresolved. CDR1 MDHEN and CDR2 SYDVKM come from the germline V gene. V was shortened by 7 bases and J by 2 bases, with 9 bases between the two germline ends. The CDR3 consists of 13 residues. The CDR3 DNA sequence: TGTGCCAGCATAGACTCCCGCAATCAGCCCCAGCATTTT. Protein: CASIDSRNQPQHF.

The CDR3 coding sequence is TGTGCCAGCAGCTTAGATATAATTAGCGGGAGGACTAACGAGCAGTACTTC. Amino acids: CASSLDIISGRTNEQYF. The chain combines TRBV11-3 with TRBJ2-7, with 10 bases identical to TRBD2. The CDR3 spans 17 residues. V gave up 0 bases and J gave up 5 bases; unmatched junction bases: 10. Per the germline V gene, CDR1 is SGHNT and CDR2 is YENEEA.

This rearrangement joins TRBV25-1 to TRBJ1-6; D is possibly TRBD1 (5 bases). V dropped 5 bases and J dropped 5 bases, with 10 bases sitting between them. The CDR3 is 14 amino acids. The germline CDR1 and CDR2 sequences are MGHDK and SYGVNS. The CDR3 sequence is CASSLPGNNSPLHF. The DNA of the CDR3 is TGTGCCAGCAGTCTTCCAGGGAATAATTCACCCCTCCACTTT. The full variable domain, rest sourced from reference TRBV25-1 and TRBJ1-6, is EADIYQTPRYLVIGTGKKITLECSQTMGHDKMYWYQQDPGMELHLIHYSYGVNSTEKGDLSSESTVSRIRTEHFPLTLESARPSHTSQYLCASSLPGNNSPLHFGNGTRLTVT.

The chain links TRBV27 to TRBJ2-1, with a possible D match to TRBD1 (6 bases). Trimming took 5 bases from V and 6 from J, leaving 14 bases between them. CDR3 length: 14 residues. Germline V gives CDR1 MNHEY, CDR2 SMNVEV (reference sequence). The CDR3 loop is CASSPYRVPNEQFF. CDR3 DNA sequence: TGTGCCAGCAGTCCTTACAGGGTCCCCAATGAGCAGTTCTTC.

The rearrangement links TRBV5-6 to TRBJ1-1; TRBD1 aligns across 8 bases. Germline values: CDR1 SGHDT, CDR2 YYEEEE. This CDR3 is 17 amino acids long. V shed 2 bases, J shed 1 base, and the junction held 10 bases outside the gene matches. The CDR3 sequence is CASSFGDRRLQNTEAFF. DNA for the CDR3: TGTGCCAGCAGCTTTGGGGACAGGAGATTACAGAACACTGAAGCTTTCTTT. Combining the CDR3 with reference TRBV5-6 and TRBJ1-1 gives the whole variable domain DAGVTQSPTHLIKTRGQQVTLRCSPKSGHDTVSWYQQALGQGPQFIFQYYEEEERQRGNFPDRFSGHQFPNYSSELNVNALLLGDSALYLCASSFGDRRLQNTEAFFGQGTRLTVV.

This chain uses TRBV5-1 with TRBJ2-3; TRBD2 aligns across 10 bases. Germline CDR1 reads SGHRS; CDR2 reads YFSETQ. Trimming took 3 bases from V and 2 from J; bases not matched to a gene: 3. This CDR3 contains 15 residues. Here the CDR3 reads CASSYSGGTTDTQYF. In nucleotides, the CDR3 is TGCGCCAGCAGCTATAGCGGGGGGACCACAGATACGCAGTATTTT.

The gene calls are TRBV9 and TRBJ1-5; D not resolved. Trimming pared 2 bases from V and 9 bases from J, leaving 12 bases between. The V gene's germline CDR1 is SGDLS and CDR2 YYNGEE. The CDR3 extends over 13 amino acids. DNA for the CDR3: TGTGCCAGCAGCGTTGACCTAGGTGGGCCCCAGCATTTT. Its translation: CASSVDLGGPQHF.

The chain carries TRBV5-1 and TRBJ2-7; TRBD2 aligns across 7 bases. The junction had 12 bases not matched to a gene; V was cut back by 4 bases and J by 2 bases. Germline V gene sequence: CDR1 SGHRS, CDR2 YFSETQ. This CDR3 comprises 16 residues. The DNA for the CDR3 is TGCGCCAGCAGCCCCGGGGCAGCGGGACTTACCTACGAGCAGTACTTC. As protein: CASSPGAAGLTYEQYF.

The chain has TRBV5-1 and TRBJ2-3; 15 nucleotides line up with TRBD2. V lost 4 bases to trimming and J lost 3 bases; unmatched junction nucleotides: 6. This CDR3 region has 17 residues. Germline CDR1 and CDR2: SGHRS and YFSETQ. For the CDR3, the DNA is TGCGCCAGCAGCCCGGGACTAGCGGGAGGTTCGACAGATACGCAGTATTTT. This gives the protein CASSPGLAGGSTDTQYF.

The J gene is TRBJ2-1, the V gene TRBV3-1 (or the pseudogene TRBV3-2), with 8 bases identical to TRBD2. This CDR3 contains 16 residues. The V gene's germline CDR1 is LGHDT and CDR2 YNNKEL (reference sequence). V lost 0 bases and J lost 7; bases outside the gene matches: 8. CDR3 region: CASSQDVVAGLNEQFF. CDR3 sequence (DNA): TGTGCCAGCAGCCAAGATGTGGTAGCGGGATTGAATGAGCAGTTCTTC.

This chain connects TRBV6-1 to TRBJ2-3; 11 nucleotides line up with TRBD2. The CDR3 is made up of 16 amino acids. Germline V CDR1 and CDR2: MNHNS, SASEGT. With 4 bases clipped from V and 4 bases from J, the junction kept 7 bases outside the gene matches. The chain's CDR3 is CASSAMGLAAADTQYF. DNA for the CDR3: TGTGCCAGCAGTGCCATGGGACTAGCGGCCGCAGATACGCAGTATTTT.

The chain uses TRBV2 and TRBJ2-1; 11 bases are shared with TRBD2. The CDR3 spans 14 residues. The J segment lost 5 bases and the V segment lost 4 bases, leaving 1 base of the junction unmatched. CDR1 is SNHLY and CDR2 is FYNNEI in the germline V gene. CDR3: CASSGGLADNEQFF. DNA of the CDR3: TGTGCCAGCAGTGGGGGACTAGCGGACAATGAGCAGTTCTTC. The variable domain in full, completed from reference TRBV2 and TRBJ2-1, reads EPEVTQTPSHQVTQMGQEVILRCVPISNHLYFYWYRQILGQKVEFLVSFYNNEISEKSEIFDDQFSVERPDGSNFTLKIRSTKLEDSAMYFCASSGGLADNEQFFGPGTRLTVL.

In DNA, the CDR3 is TGTGCCAGTAGTATAGACCGGGGACAGGTGATCAATCAGCCCCAGCATTTT. Encoded protein: CASSIDRGQVINQPQHF. This rearrangement joins TRBV19 to TRBJ1-5; 8 bases agree with TRBD1. Per germline, CDR1 LNHDA and CDR2 SQIVND (reference sequence). The length of the CDR3 is 17 residues. V lost 0 bases to trimming and J lost 3 bases; unmatched junction nucleotides: 7.

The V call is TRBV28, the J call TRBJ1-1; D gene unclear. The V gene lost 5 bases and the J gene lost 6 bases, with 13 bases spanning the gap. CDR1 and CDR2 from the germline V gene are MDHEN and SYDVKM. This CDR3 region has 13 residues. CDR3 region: CASSRNIAAEAFF. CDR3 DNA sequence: TGTGCCAGCAGTCGGAACATAGCCGCTGAAGCTTTCTTT.

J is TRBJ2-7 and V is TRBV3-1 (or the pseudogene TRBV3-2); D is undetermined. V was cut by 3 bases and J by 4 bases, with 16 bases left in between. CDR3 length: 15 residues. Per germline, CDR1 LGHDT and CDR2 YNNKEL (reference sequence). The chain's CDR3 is CASSHPRTAIYEQYF. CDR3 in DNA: TGTGCCAGCAGCCATCCGAGAACCGCGATTTACGAGCAGTACTTC.

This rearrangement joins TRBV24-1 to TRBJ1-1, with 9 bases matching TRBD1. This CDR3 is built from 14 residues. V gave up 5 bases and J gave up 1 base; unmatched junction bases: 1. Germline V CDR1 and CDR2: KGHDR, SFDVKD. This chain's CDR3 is CATSGTGANTEAFF. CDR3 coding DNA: TGTGCCACCAGTGGGACAGGGGCGAACACTGAAGCTTTCTTT.

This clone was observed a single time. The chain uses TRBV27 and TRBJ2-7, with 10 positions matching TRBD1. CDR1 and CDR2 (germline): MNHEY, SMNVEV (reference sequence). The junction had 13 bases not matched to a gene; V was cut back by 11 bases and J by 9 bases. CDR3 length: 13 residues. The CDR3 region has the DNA TGTGCCGCGGGGACAGGGGACCCCCTCGGGCAGTACTTC. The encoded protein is CAAGTGDPLGQYF.